The 25 T cell receptor beta chains reported below all come from one sample, sequenced in a study of blood T cell repertoires in COVID-19. Sequenced by immunoSEQ multiplex PCR; TCRdb stores in-frame clones only, minus some. The table records a few hundred thousand clones, 80% of them present only once. What was sequenced was peripheral blood. The receptors come from a human donor in a cohort sampled during active COVID-19.

The V call is TRBV21-1, the J call TRBJ1-5. TRBV21-1 is a pseudogene locus. The CDR3 has 15 amino acids. The CDR3 sequence is CASSKGGDSNQPQHF. The CDR3 region has the DNA TGTGCCAGCAGCAAGGGGGGGGATAGCAATCAGCCCCAGCATTTT.

The V gene is TRBV3-1 (or the pseudogene TRBV3-2), the J gene TRBJ2-1; D may be TRBD2 (5 bases). The V and J ends lost 4 bases and 1 base respectively, with 17 bases between them. This CDR3 contains 17 residues. Germline V gene sequence: CDR1 LGHDT, CDR2 YNNKEL (reference sequence). The CDR3 bases are TGTGCCAGCAGCCCCTACTGGCCAGCGGCTTCCTACAATGAGCAGTTCTTC. Amino acid sequence: CASSPYWPAASYNEQFF.

For the CDR3, the DNA is TGTGCCAGCAGTTCCTGGACACCTATTAACACCGGGGAGCTGTTTTTT. It yields the protein CASSSWTPINTGELFF. The V and J genes are TRBV28 and TRBJ2-2; D possibly corresponds to TRBD1 (5 bases). This CDR3 spans 16 amino acids. Trimming cost V 4 bases and J 2 bases, with 14 bases left between them. In germline, CDR1 is MDHEN, CDR2 SYDVKM.

This sequence joins TRBV30 and TRBJ1-2, with D tentatively TRBD1 (6 bases). The germline V gene encodes CDR1 GTSNPN and CDR2 SVGIG (reference sequence). V was clipped by 4 bases and J by 6 bases, with 21 bases between them. The length of the CDR3 is 15 residues. CDR3 protein: CAWNQGGGLGDGYTF. CDR3 coding DNA: TGTGCCTGGAACCAAGGGGGGGGTCTCGGGGATGGCTACACCTTC.

The gene calls are TRBV19 and TRBJ2-1; D might be TRBD1 (6 bases). Trimming pared 3 bases from V and 6 bases from J, leaving 12 bases between. Per germline, CDR1 LNHDA and CDR2 SQIVND (reference sequence). The CDR3 extends over 14 amino acids. CDR3 sequence (DNA): TGTGCCAGTAGTATCACCAGGGGCCCCAATGAGCAGTTCTTC. It yields the protein CASSITRGPNEQFF.

The chain recombines TRBV28 with TRBJ2-7; 9 bases agree with TRBD1. The germline V gene has CDR1 MDHEN and CDR2 SYDVKM. This CDR3 is built from 14 residues. V dropped 10 bases and J dropped 3; count of bases not matched to a gene: 10. In DNA form, the CDR3 reads TGTGCCACCTTTGGGACAGGGACGGTCTACGAGCAGTACTTC. This codes for CATFGTGTVYEQYF.

The chain uses TRBV3-1 (or the pseudogene TRBV3-2) and TRBJ2-1; TRBD2 is a possible D gene (5 bases). V was trimmed by 1 base and J by 6 bases, leaving 10 bases between them. The germline CDR1 and CDR2 sequences are LGHDT and YNNKEL (reference sequence). The CDR3 length is 14 residues. The CDR3 nucleotides are TGTGCCAGCAGCCAAGTCTTAGGGAGCAATGAGCAGTTCTTC. It translates to CASSQVLGSNEQFF.

The genes are TRBV7-9 and TRBJ2-4; the D gene is possibly TRBD1 (6 bases). This CDR3 is 12 amino acids long. In germline, CDR1 is SEHNR, CDR2 FQNEAQ (reference sequence). V lost 8 bases, J lost 7 bases, and 12 bases lay in between. The CDR3, as DNA: TGTGCCAGCTCCTCGCAGGGGAACATTCAGTACTTC. This translates into CASSSQGNIQYF.

The chain uses TRBV10-3 and TRBJ2-3; 10 nucleotides line up with TRBD2. Trimming cost V 4 bases and J 2 bases; bases outside gene matches: 3. Germline CDR1 and CDR2: ENHRY and SYGVKD. The length of the CDR3 is 15 residues. This CDR3 is CAISGTSGLTDTQYF. Here the CDR3 DNA reads TGTGCCATCAGTGGGACTAGCGGCCTCACAGATACGCAGTATTTT.

The V gene is TRBV4-3, the J gene TRBJ2-5, with D maybe TRBD2 (5 bases). The V and J ends lost 0 bases and 4 bases respectively, with 15 bases between them. Germline V gene sequence: CDR1 LGHNA, CDR2 YSLEER. CDR3 length: 16 amino acids. The CDR3 region has the DNA TGCGCCAGCAGCCAAGATCACGGGATTTCGAGAGAGACCCAGTACTTC. Amino acid sequence: CASSQDHGISRETQYF.

V is TRBV9 and J is TRBJ2-3; D may be TRBD2 (6 bases). Germline lookup yields CDR1 SGDLS and CDR2 YYNGEE. Trimming removed 2 bases at V and 0 bases at J, with 16 bases between. The CDR3 has 17 residues. CDR3 loop: CASSVRGGLASTDTQYF. The CDR3 DNA reads as TGTGCCAGCAGCGTTAGAGGAGGGCTGGCTAGCACAGATACGCAGTATTTT.

The rearrangement uses TRBV7-2 and TRBJ1-3; tentative D call: TRBD1 (6 bases). The CDR3 runs 15 residues. Per germline, CDR1 SGHTA and CDR2 FQGNSA. V was pared by 5 bases and J by 6 bases, with 17 bases between. The CDR3 reads CASSRGGRGENTIYF. For the CDR3, the DNA is TGTGCCAGCAGCCGGGGGGGCCGGGGCGAAAACACCATATATTTT. Filled out from reference TRBV7-2 and TRBJ1-3, the complete variable domain reads GAGVSQSPSNKVTEKGKDVELRCDPISGHTALYWYRQSLGQGLEFLIYFQGNSAPDKSGLPSDRFSAERTGGSVSTLTIQRTQQEDSAVYLCASSRGGRGENTIYFGEGSWLTVV.

This clone was counted once. The chain is built from TRBV6-4 and TRBJ1-3; tentative D call: TRBD1 (5 bases). The CDR3 runs to 16 residues. The V end lost 9 bases, the J end lost 3 bases, and 21 bases lay between the germline ends. Germline lookup yields CDR1 MRHNA and CDR2 SNTAGT. The CDR3 DNA is TGTGCCAGAGTTCAGGGTTTCCCCCTCTTTGGAAACACCATATATTTT. Residues: CARVQGFPLFGNTIYF.

V gene TRBV2 combines with J gene TRBJ1-1; D is ambiguous. CDR3 size: 14 residues. Looked up from germline, CDR1 is SNHLY and CDR2 is FYNNEI. Between the trimmed V and J ends, which lost 1 base and 4 bases, there was a span of 10 bases. The CDR3 DNA reads as TGTGCCAGCAGTGAAGGAGGAAAAGGCACTGAAGCTTTCTTT. Amino acids: CASSEGGKGTEAFF.

The gene calls are TRBV5-5 and TRBJ2-7; 10 bases are a match to TRBD1. There are 16 residues in the CDR3. The J segment lost 1 base and the V segment lost 4 bases, leaving 8 bases of the junction unmatched. Germline values: CDR1 SGHKS, CDR2 YYEKEE (reference sequence). The CDR3 loop reads CASSPRQGAGSYEQYF. Here the CDR3 DNA reads TGTGCCAGCAGCCCGAGACAGGGGGCTGGATCCTACGAGCAGTACTTC.

V gene TRBV28 combines with J gene TRBJ1-1, with 7 positions matching TRBD1. Germline V gives CDR1 MDHEN, CDR2 SYDVKM. CDR3 length equals 11 residues. V was clipped by 8 bases and J by 11 bases; unmatched bases: 8. The CDR3 region is CASSTDRKAFF. The CDR3 region has the DNA TGTGCCAGCTCCACGGACAGGAAGGCTTTCTTT.

This clone was observed a handful of times. The chain recombines TRBV19 with TRBJ2-2; TRBD1 matches 7 bases. This CDR3 comprises 15 residues. Germline CDR1 LNHDA, CDR2 SQIVND (reference sequence). J was trimmed by 2 bases and V by 7 bases; bases with no gene match: 7. CDR3 residues: CASTKDRANTGELFF. CDR3 coding DNA: TGTGCCAGTACCAAAGACAGGGCAAACACCGGGGAGCTGTTTTTT.

This chain joins TRBV6-5 and TRBJ2-1; 12 bases match TRBD1. Germline V CDR1 and CDR2: MNHEY, SVGAGI. V lost 2 bases and J lost 12; bases outside the gene matches: 2. This CDR3 has 13 amino acids. The CDR3 DNA is TGTGCCAGCAGTTACGGGACAGGGGGCGGGCAGTTCTTC. It is translated as CASSYGTGGGQFF.

The rearrangement links TRBV20-1 to TRBJ2-1; 7 bases fit TRBD1. There are 14 residues in the CDR3. Germline CDR1 and CDR2: DFQATT and SNEGSKA (reference sequence). Trimming at V came to 3 bases and at J to 6 bases, leaving 8 bases not matched to a gene. The CDR3 here is CSASGQGVGNEQFF. The CDR3 region has the DNA TGCAGTGCTAGTGGGCAGGGGGTGGGCAATGAGCAGTTCTTC.

The V call is TRBV7-8, the J call TRBJ1-3, with D perhaps TRBD1 (6 bases). V was trimmed by 5 bases and J by 6 bases, leaving 17 bases between them. CDR3 length: 15 residues. The germline gives CDR1 SGHVS, CDR2 FQNEAQ. CDR3 DNA: TGTGCCAGCAGCCTGACAGGAGGAGGCGCAAACACCATATATTTT. Its protein product is CASSLTGGGANTIYF.

The CDR3 is CASSPRRSSGRQETQYF. DNA for the CDR3: TGTGCCAGCAGCCCTCGGAGGTCTAGCGGGAGACAAGAGACCCAGTACTTC. The chain recombines TRBV3-1 (or the pseudogene TRBV3-2) with TRBJ2-5; 10 bases match TRBD2. With 4 bases clipped from V and 2 bases from J, the junction kept 10 bases outside the gene matches. Per germline, CDR1 LGHDT and CDR2 YNNKEL (reference sequence). This CDR3 is 17 amino acids long.

The rearrangement joins TRBV6-5 to TRBJ1-2, with D unclear. The CDR3 length is 15 residues. Germline V gene sequence: CDR1 MNHEY, CDR2 SVGAGI. The V end was cut by 7 bases, the J end by 4 bases, with 19 bases between. The CDR3 protein is CASTSAGGEGYGYTF. DNA of the CDR3: TGTGCCAGCACCTCAGCGGGCGGGGAGGGCTATGGCTACACCTTC.

This chain uses TRBV6-1 with TRBJ2-3; the D is unclear. The CDR3 has 11 residues. The V and J ends lost 3 bases and 7 bases respectively, with 5 bases between them. The germline V gene has CDR1 MNHNS and CDR2 SASEGT. In DNA, the CDR3 is TGTGCCAGCAGTGAGGCAAATACGCAGTATTTT. It is translated as CASSEANTQYF.

The V gene is TRBV5-1, the J gene TRBJ2-1, with 10 bases identical to TRBD2. The length of the CDR3 is 16 residues. Per germline, CDR1 SGHRS and CDR2 YFSETQ. V shed 4 bases and J 3 bases; nucleotides not matched to a gene: 7. The CDR3 bases are TGCGCCAGCAGCCGGGCTACTAGCGGGAACTACAATGAGCAGTTCTTC. Its protein product is CASSRATSGNYNEQFF.

V and J are TRBV15 and TRBJ2-1, with D possibly being TRBD1 (6 bases). V lost 6 bases, J lost 4 bases, and 13 bases lay in between. The length of the CDR3 is 14 residues. The germline V gene has CDR1 LNHNV and CDR2 YYDKDF (reference sequence). CDR3 bases: TGTGCCACCAGAGGGGTGACAGGATACAATGAGCAGTTCTTC. Translation: CATRGVTGYNEQFF.